This TCR beta chain stems from a study of breast tumors, draining lymph nodes, adjacent tissues listed by TCRdb under 2016. For context, the study as a whole: In breast cancer patients, the study compared the TCR beta repertoires of tumor, adjacent nontumor tissue and axillary lymph nodes. In human breast cancer, the study set out to evaluate how tumor, surrounding tissue and draining lymph node repertoires relate to one another and whether T cells may move between these sites. Overall study results and their limits: Rather than being directly demonstrated, the conclusion that tumor T cells originate in lymph nodes was presented as consistent with a hypothesis. Tumor T-cell repertoires showed less diversity than lymph node repertoires and more diversity than nontumor tissue repertoires, and tumor T-cell repertoires showed preferential V and J gene usage. A scenario in which most tumor T cells derive from the lymph node and then expand within tumor tissue was judged to be consistent with the data. The similarity between tumor and nontumor tissue repertoires was significantly greater in luminal-like breast cancer than in basal-like breast cancer.

This clonotype has at least ten counts. The antigen it binds to is not known. No clone much larger than this one lies a single base away; base qualities are absent. Sequencing was carried out with an Illumina HiSeq 2000. TCR beta chain libraries were generated through multiplex PCR amplification. High-throughput sequencing was used to analyze the amplified TCR beta chain products. Using fastp trimming at Q25 and MiXCR clonotype assembly, TCRdb reanalyzed the public sequencing data and kept in-frame beta chains. Records with the same CDR3 protein are collapsed into one entry carrying the most frequent genes and DNA. Present in this sample are some 83,000 distinct CDR3 sequences, roughly a fifth of which were seen just once. 2% to 2.5% of the sample is in the top ten clones. The CDR3 contains 14 residues, cysteine and phenylalanine counted. Only the CDR3 DNA is retained, 42 bases long and in frame from the first base. Clipping removes 7 bases from V and 8 bases from J, with 7 as the unmatched junction base count. CDR1 and CDR2, looked up from the germline V gene, are MNHEY and SVGEGT.

Lymph node samples came from the axillary draining lymph nodes of breast cancer patients. Rearrangement joined TRBV6-2 or TRBV6-3 to TRBJ2-1, with 11 central nucleotides matching TRBD1. The sequencing sample was made of axillary lymph node tissue. The receptor was derived from a female donor with breast cancer. Some clones in this sample may be carry-over from other donors' samples. The DNA sequence follows: TGTGCCAGCACGGACAGGGGGCGCAGCGATGAGCAGTTCTTC. The encoded protein is CASTDRGRSDEQFF.